The rows below give T cell receptor beta chains drawn from one sample of a study of blood T cell repertoires in COVID-19. Libraries were prepared by immunoSEQ multiplex PCR; TCRdb keeps only in-frame clonotypes and omits some of them. In the table there are 25,000 to 35,000 clones, over 80% of which are singletons. The material sequenced was peripheral blood. The source is a human donor with active COVID-19. The donor label of this sample is uncertain. Both conserved end residues are part of each CDR3. A D gene is named only where the DNA matches it firmly. Clone size, where shown, is once, few, many, or a class for clones that have expanded.

J | V | size | D | CDR3 | DNA
TRBJ2-3 | TRBV5-4 | . | TRBD2 | CASSFTSGKDTQYF | TGTGCCAGCAGCTTCACTAGCGGAAAAGATACGCAGTATTTT
TRBJ2-3 | TRBV6-2/TRBV6-3 | . | . | CASSYSPRPDTQYF | TGTGCCAGCAGTTATTCACCTAGACCAGATACGCAGTATTTT
TRBJ2-7 | TRBV29-1 | . | . | CSSLSGGTQQYF | TGCAGCTCACTTTCTGGGGGGACGCAGCAGTACTTC
TRBJ2-5 | TRBV7-2 | . | TRBD1 | CASSSTGGAETQYF | TGTGCCAGCAGCTCGACAGGGGGCGCGGAGACCCAGTACTTC
TRBJ2-2 | TRBV20-1 | . | TRBD2 | CSASPLAGGPRTGELFF | TGCAGTGCTAGTCCGCTAGCGGGAGGGCCTCGGACCGGGGAGCTGTTTTTT
TRBJ2-7 | TRBV28 | large | TRBD1 | CASSTGDHEQYF | TGTGCCAGCAGCACAGGGGATCACGAGCAGTACTTC
TRBJ2-4 | TRBV6-5 | . | TRBD1 | CASSSNRDRSSIQYF | TGTGCCAGCAGTTCAAACCGGGACAGGTCCAGCATTCAGTACTTC
TRBJ1-1 | TRBV18 | . | . | CASSSTENTEAFF | TGTGCCAGCTCAAGTACAGAGAACACTGAAGCTTTCTTT
TRBJ1-2 | TRBV19 | . | TRBD1 | CASSPSTGAGGYTF | TGTGCCAGTAGTCCCTCGACAGGGGCGGGCGGCTACACCTTC
TRBJ2-3 | TRBV4-1 | . | TRBD2 | CASSQDRTSGGPDTQYF | TGCGCCAGCAGCCAAGATCGGACTAGCGGGGGGCCAGATACGCAGTATTTT
TRBJ1-2 | TRBV4-3 | . | . | CASSQDGAAGYTF | TGCGCCAGCAGCCAAGATGGGGCAGCTGGCTACACCTTC
TRBJ1-2 | TRBV6-5 | . | TRBD1 | CASTPGTVAYGYTF | TGTGCCAGCACCCCCGGGACAGTAGCCTATGGCTACACCTTC
TRBJ2-2 | TRBV9 | . | . | CASSSRKGGGTGELFF | TGTGCCAGCAGCTCCAGGAAGGGGGGAGGGACCGGGGAGCTGTTTTTT
TRBJ2-2 | TRBV19 | . | . | CASSRAGVTGELFF | TGTGCCAGTAGTCGCGCAGGGGTAACCGGGGAGCTGTTTTTT
TRBJ2-2 | TRBV7-2 | . | . | CASSPRTRGNTGELFF | TGTGCCAGCAGCCCCCGGACCAGGGGGAACACCGGGGAGCTGTTTTTT
TRBJ2-1 | TRBV4-2 | . | . | CASSQVGGAGNEQFF | TGTGCCAGCAGCCAAGTAGGCGGGGCCGGAAATGAGCAGTTCTTC
TRBJ1-2 | TRBV4-1 | . | TRBD1 | CASSQDPQGGGYTF | TGCGCCAGCAGCCAAGACCCACAGGGGGGCGGCTACACCTTC
TRBJ1-2 | TRBV6-5 | . | . | CASSPGLGGYTF | TGTGCCAGCAGCCCCGGACTGGGGGGCTACACCTTC
TRBJ1-1 | TRBV7-2 | . | TRBD1 | CATMSFTGDGITEAFF | TGTGCCACCATGTCGTTTACAGGGGACGGAATCACTGAAGCTTTCTTT
TRBJ2-7 | TRBV3-1/TRBV3-2 | once | . | CASSPQGYEQYF | TGTGCCAGCAGCCCGCAGGGATACGAGCAGTACTTC
TRBJ2-7 | TRBV6-5 | . | . | CASSQGGEQYF | TGTGCCAGCAGCCAAGGGGGCGAGCAGTACTTC
TRBJ2-7 | TRBV4-1 | . | TRBD1 | CASSQDGTAMIYEQYF | TGCGCCAGCAGCCAAGATGGGACAGCGATGATTTACGAGCAGTACTTC
TRBJ1-1 | TRBV3-1/TRBV3-2 | . | . | CASNEQGGEGEAFF | TGTGCCAGCAACGAACAGGGCGGAGAGGGTGAAGCTTTCTTT
TRBJ2-7 | TRBV10-1 | . | . | CASSGQSNEQYF | TGCGCCAGCAGTGGACAGTCAAACGAGCAGTACTTC
TRBJ2-2 | TRBV7-2 | . | . | CASSPRSAGELFF | TGTGCCAGCAGCCCCAGATCAGCCGGGGAGCTGTTTTTT
TRBJ2-7 | TRBV5-1 | . | . | CASSLVGDIDEQYF | TGCGCCAGCAGCTTGGTTGGGGACATCGACGAGCAGTACTTC
TRBJ2-1 | TRBV15 | . | . | CATSRVGATYNEQFF | TGTGCCACCAGCAGAGTGGGGGCCACCTACAATGAGCAGTTCTTC
TRBJ2-6 | TRBV7-9 | . | . | CASSLFLVLSGANVLTF | TGTGCCAGCAGCTTATTCTTAGTCCTATCTGGGGCCAACGTCCTGACTTTC